Included here is one TCR beta chain sequence, with context. This entry belongs to a study of cytomegalovirus exposure and HLA in healthy donors. With 60 Vbeta and 13 Jbeta primers, the PCR was carried out. Data came from immunoSEQ multiplex PCR; TCRdb stores just in-frame clones and leaves some out. The table lists roughly 150,000 clones, roughly 80% of them singletons. The V and J ends lost 4 bases and 4 bases, in that order; junction bases with no gene match: 10. Germline CDR1 is SGDLS and CDR2 is YYNGEE. The CDR3 totals 15 residues. This rearrangement joins TRBV9 to TRBJ2-7, with 8 bases aligning to TRBD1. The sequencing sample was made of PBMCs. This receptor was taken from a male donor in good health and CMV-seronegative. The CDR3 loop reads CASSHRTGLQYEQYF. The CDR3 coding sequence is TGTGCCAGCAGCCATAGGACAGGGTTGCAGTACGAGCAGTACTTC.